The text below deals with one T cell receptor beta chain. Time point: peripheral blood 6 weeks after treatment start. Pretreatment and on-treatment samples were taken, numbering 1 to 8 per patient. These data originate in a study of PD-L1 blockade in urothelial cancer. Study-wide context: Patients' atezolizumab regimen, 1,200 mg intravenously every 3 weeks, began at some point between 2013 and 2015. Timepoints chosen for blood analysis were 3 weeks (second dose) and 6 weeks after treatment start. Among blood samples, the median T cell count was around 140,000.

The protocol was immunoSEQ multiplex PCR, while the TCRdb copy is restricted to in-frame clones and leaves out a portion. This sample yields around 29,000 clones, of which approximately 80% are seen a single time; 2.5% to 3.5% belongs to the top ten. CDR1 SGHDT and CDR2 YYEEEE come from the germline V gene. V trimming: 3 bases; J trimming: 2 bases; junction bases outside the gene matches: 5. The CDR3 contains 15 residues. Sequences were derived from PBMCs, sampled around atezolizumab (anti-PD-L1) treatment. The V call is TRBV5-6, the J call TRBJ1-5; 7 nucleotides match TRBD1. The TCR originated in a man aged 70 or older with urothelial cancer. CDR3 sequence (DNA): TGTGCCAGCAGCTCAGGGACAGCGGGCAATCAGCCCCAGCATTTT. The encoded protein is CASSSGTAGNQPQHF.